This T cell receptor beta chain was documented in a study of long-term antiretroviral therapy in people with HIV. About the research overall: Collection of the earliest samples took place about a decade ahead of the 2015 immediate-ART recommendation.

Study-level results: Clones expanded before ART dominated the repertoire at all time points.

Version v3.0 of the immunoSEQ assay ran at survey level. Sequencing was performed with immunoSEQ multiplex PCR; in TCRdb, only in-frame clones are kept and a portion is missing. The sample contains more than 15,000 clones, approximately 89% of which appear only once. This CDR3 spans 17 amino acids. Germline loops: CDR1 MNHEY, CDR2 SMNVEV (reference sequence). Trimming cost V 5 bases and J 7 bases; bases outside gene matches: 19. Regarding this clone: Its antigen is still unknown.

Samples held about 0.9-10 million cryopreserved PBMC, and DNA extraction followed. The TCR was taken from a woman aged 40 to 50 with HIV. This sequence joins TRBV27 and TRBJ1-2, with TRBD1 identical over 7 bases. The source was unsorted PBMCs, collected 0.6 years after starting antiretroviral therapy. CDR3 amino acids: CASSPRQGRGVIRGYTF. The CDR3 DNA reads as TGTGCCAGCAGTCCGCGACAGGGTAGAGGGGTAATACGTGGCTACACCTTC.